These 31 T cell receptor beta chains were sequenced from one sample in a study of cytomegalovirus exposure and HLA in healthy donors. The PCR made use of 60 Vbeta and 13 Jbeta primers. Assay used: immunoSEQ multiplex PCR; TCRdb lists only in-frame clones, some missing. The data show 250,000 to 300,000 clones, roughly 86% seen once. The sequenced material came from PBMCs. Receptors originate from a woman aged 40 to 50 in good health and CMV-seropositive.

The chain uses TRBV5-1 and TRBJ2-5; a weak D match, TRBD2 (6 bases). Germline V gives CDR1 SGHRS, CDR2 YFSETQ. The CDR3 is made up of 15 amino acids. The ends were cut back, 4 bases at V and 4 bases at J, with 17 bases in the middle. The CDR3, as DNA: TGCGCCAGCAGCCAGAATGGCGGGACGGGAGAGACCCAGTACTTC. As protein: CASSQNGGTGETQYF.

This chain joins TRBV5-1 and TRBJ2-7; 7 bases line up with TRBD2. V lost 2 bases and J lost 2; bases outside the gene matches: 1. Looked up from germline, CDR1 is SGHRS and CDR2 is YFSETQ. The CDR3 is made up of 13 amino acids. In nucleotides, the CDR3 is TGCGCCAGCAGCTTCGGGGGGACCTACGAGCAGTACTTC. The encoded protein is CASSFGGTYEQYF.

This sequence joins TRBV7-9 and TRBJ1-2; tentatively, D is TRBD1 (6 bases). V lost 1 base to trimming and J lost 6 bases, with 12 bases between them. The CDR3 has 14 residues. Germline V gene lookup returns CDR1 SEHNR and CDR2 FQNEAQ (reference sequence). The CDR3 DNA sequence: TGTGCCAGCAGCTTAGAGACAGGTGTGGATGGCTACACCTTC. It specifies CASSLETGVDGYTF.

The chain's CDR3 is CAWSPPVWGLSTDTQYF. The CDR3 DNA reads TGTGCCTGGAGCCCCCCGGTTTGGGGACTATCCACAGATACGCAGTATTTT. V gene TRBV30 combines with J gene TRBJ2-3; 7 positions match TRBD2. Trimming took 3 bases from V and 2 from J; bases not matched to a gene: 14. The CDR3 length is 17 residues. Looked up from germline, CDR1 is GTSNPN and CDR2 is SVGIG (reference sequence).

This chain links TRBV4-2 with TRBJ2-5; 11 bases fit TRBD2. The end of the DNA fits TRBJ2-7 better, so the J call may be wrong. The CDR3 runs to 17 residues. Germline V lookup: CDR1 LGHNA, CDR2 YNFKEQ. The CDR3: CASSQDQLAGDTYEQYF. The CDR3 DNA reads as TGTGCCAGCAGCCAAGATCAACTAGCGGGAGACACCTACGAGCAGTACTTC.

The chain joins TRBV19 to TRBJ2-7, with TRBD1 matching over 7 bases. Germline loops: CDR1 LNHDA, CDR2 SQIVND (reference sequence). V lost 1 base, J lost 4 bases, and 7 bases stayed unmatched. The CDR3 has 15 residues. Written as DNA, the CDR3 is TGTGCCAGTAGTATAGGACAGGGAAACCTTTACGAGCAGTACTTC. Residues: CASSIGQGNLYEQYF.

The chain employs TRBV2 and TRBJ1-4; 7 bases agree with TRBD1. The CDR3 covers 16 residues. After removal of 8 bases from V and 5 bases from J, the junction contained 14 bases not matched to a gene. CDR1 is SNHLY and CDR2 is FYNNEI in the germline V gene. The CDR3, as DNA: TGTGCCAGCTATAAAACGACAGGGTCCCCCAATGAAAAACTGTTTTTT. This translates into CASYKTTGSPNEKLFF.

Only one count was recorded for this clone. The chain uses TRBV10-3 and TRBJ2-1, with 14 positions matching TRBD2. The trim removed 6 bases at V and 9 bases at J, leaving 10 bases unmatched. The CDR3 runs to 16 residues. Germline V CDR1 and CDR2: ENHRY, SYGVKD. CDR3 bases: TGTGCCATCAGGAGGACTAGCGGGAGGCAGTTTGGTGAGCAGTTCTTC. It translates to CAIRRTSGRQFGEQFF.

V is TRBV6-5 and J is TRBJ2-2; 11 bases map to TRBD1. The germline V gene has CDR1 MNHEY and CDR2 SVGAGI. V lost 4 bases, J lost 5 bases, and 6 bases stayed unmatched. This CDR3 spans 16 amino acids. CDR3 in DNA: TGTGCCAGCAGTTCTGGACAGGGGGCGCGGACCGGGGAGCTGTTTTTT. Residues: CASSSGQGARTGELFF.

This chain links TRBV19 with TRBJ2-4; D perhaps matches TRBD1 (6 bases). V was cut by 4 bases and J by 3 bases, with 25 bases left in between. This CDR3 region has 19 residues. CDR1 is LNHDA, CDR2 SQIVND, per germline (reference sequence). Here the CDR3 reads CASSTIRTEAQEDKNIQYF. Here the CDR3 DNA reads TGTGCCAGTAGTACAATCCGGACAGAAGCACAGGAAGACAAAAACATTCAGTACTTC.

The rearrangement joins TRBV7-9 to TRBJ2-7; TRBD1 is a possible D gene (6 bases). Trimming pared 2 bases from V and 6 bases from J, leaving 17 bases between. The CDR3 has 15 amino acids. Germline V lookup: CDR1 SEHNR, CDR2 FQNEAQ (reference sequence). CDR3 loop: CASSLTGLVSAEQYF. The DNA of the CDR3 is TGTGCCAGCAGCTTAACAGGGTTGGTCTCGGCCGAGCAGTACTTC.

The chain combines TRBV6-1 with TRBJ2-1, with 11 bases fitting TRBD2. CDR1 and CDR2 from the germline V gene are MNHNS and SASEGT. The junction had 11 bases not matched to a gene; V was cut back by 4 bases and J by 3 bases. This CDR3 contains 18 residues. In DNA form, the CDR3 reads TGTGCCAGCAGTGCAAGCCCTACTAGCGGGAGTCTCTACAATGAGCAGTTCTTC. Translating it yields CASSASPTSGSLYNEQFF.

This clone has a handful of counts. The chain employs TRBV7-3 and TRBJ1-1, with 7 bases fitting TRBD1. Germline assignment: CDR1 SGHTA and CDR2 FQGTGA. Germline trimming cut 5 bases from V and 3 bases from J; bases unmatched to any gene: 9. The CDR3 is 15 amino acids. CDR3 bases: TGTGCCAGCAGCCTGCTAGGGGGCGCGTACACTGAAGCTTTCTTT. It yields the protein CASSLLGGAYTEAFF.

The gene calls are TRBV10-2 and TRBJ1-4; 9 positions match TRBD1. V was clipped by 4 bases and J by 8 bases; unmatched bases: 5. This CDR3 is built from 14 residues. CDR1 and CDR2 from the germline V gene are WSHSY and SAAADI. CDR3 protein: CASSVQGAREKLFF. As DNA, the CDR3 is TGCGCCAGCAGTGTACAGGGGGCGAGAGAAAAACTGTTTTTT.

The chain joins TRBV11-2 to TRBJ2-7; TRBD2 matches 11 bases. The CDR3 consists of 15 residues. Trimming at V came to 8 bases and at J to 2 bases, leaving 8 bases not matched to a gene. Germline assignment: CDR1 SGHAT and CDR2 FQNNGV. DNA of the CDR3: TGTGCCAGCGCCCTGGGACTAGCGGAGACCTACGAGCAGTACTTC. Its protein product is CASALGLAETYEQYF.

DNA for the CDR3: TGTGCCAGCAGCTTCAAAGGGGGCAACTACGAGCAGTACTTC. Its translation: CASSFKGGNYEQYF. J is TRBJ2-7 and V is TRBV11-3; 7 bases are shared with TRBD1. The CDR3 totals 14 residues. Germline-derived CDR1 and CDR2 are SGHNT and YENEEA. V trimming: 3 bases; J trimming: 3 bases; junction bases outside the gene matches: 5.

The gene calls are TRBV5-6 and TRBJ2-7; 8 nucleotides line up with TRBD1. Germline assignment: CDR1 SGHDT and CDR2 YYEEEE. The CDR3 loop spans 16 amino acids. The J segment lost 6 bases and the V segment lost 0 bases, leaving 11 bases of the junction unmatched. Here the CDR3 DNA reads TGTGCCAGCAGCTTGGTACCGGGACAGGCGTACTTCGAGCAGTACTTC. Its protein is CASSLVPGQAYFEQYF. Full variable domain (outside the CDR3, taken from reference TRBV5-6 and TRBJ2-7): DAGVTQSPTHLIKTRGQQVTLRCSPKSGHDTVSWYQQALGQGPQFIFQYYEEEERQRGNFPDRFSGHQFPNYSSELNVNALLLGDSALYLCASSLVPGQAYFEQYFGPGTRLTVT.

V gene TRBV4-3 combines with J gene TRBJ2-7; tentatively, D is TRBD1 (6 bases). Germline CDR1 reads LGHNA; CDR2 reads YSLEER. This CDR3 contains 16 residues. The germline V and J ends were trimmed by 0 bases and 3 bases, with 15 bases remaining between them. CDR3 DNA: TGCGCCAGCAGCCAAGATAAAGGGGGTGGAGGCTACGAGCAGTACTTC. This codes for CASSQDKGGGGYEQYF.

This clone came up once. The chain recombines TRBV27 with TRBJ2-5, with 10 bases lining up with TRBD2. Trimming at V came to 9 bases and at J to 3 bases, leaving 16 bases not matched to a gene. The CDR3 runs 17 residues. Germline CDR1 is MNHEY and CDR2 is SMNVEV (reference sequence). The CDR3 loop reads CASTSRTGLAGEETQYF. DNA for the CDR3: TGTGCCAGTACTTCCCGAACTGGCCTAGCGGGAGAAGAGACCCAGTACTTC.

The CDR3 DNA is TGTGCCAGCAGTTACTCCCGAGACTCCTCCTACAATGAGCAGTTCTTC. It is translated as CASSYSRDSSYNEQFF. The chain joins TRBV6-6 to TRBJ2-1; D is ambiguous. The V end was cut by 0 bases, the J end by 0 bases, with 9 bases between. Germline CDR1 and CDR2: MNHNY and SVGAGI (reference sequence). The CDR3 has 16 amino acids.

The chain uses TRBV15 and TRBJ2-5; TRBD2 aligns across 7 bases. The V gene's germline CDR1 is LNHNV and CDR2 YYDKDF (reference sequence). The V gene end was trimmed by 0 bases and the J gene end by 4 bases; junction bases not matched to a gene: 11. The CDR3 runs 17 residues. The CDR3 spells CATSRDHGDYQGETQYF. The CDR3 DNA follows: TGTGCCACCAGCAGAGATCACGGGGACTACCAGGGAGAGACCCAGTACTTC.

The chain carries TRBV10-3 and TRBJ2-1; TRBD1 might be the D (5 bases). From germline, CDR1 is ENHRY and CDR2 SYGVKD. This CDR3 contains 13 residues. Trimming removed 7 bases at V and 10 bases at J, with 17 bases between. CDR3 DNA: TGTGCCATCACCCCGACAGATGCAAAAGAGCAGTTCTTC. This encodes CAITPTDAKEQFF.

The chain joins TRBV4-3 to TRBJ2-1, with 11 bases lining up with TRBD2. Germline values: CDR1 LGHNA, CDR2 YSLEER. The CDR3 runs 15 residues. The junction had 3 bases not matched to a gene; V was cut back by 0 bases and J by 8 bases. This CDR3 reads CASSQEASGRHEQFF. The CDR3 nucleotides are TGCGCCAGCAGCCAAGAGGCTAGCGGGAGGCATGAGCAGTTCTTC.

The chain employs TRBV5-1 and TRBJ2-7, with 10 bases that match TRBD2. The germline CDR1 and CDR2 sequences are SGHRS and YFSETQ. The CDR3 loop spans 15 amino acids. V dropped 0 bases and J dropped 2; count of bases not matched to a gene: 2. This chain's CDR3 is CASSLATSGPYEQYF. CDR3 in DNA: TGCGCCAGCAGCTTGGCGACTAGCGGGCCCTACGAGCAGTACTTC.

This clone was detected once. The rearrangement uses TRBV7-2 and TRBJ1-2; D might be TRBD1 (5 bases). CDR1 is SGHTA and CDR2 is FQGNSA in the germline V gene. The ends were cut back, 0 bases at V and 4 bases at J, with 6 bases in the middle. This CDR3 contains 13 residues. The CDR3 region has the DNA TGTGCCAGCAGCTTAGCCAGGGCCTATGGCTACACCTTC. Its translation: CASSLARAYGYTF.

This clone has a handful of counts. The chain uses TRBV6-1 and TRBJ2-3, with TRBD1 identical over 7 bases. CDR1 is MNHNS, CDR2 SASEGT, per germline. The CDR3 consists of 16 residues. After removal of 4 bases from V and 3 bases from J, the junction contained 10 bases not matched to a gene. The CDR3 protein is CASSVQTGSGTDTQYF. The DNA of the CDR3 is TGTGCCAGCAGTGTGCAGACAGGGTCAGGGACAGATACGCAGTATTTT.

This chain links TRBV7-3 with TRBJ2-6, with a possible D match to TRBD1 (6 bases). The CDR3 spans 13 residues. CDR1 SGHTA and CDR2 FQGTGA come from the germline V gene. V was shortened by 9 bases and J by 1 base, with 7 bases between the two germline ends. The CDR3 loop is CASRGSGANVLTF. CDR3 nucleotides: TGTGCCAGTAGGGGGTCTGGGGCCAACGTCCTGACTTTC.

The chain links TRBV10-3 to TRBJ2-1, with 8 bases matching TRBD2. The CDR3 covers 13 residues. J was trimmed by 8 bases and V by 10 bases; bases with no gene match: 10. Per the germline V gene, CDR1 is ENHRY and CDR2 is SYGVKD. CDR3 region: CATSTLTSDEQFF. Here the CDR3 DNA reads TGTGCCACCTCAACACTGACTAGCGATGAGCAGTTCTTC.

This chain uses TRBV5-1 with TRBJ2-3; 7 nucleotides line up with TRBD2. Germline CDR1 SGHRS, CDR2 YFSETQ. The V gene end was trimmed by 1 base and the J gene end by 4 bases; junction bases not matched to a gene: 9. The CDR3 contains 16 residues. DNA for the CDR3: TGCGCCAGCAGCTTGACGCCTAGCGGTTTCTCAGATACGCAGTATTTT. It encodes CASSLTPSGFSDTQYF. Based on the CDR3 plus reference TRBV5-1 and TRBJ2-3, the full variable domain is KAGVTQTPRYLIKTRGQQVTLSCSPISGHRSVSWYQQTPGQGLQFLFEYFSETQRNKGNFPGRFSGRQFSNSRSEMNVSTLELGDSALYLCASSLTPSGFSDTQYFGPGTRLTVL.

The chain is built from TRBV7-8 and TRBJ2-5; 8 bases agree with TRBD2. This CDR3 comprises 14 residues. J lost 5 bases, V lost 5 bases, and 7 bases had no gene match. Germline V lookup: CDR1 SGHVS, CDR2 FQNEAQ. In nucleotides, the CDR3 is TGTGCCAGCAGCCCCTATAGCGGGGCGGAGACCCAGTACTTC. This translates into CASSPYSGAETQYF.

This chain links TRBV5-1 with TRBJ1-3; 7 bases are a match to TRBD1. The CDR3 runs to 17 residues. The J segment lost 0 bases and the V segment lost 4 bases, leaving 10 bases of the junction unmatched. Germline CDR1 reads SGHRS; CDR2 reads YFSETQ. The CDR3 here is CASSAVGQPNSGNTIYF. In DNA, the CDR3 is TGCGCCAGCAGCGCGGTGGGACAGCCAAACTCTGGAAACACCATATATTTT. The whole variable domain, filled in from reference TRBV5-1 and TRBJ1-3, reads KAGVTQTPRYLIKTRGQQVTLSCSPISGHRSVSWYQQTPGQGLQFLFEYFSETQRNKGNFPGRFSGRQFSNSRSEMNVSTLELGDSALYLCASSAVGQPNSGNTIYFGEGSWLTVV.